This TCR beta chain was profiled in a study of vaccination and CD4 T cells after COVID-19. Trimming at V came to 4 bases and at J to 4 bases, leaving 13 bases not matched to a gene. From germline, CDR1 is SEHNR and CDR2 FQNEAQ (reference sequence). The CDR3 has 16 residues. About this clonotype: Its antigen is undetermined.

Cultured CD4+ T-cell DNA underwent Oncomine TCR Beta short-read sequencing. The source of extracted genomic DNA was cultured CD4+ T cells. A single record per CDR3 protein comes from TCRdb applying MiXCR to the PCR reads. Of around 9,000 distinct CDR3 sequences in the sample, roughly 30% were seen once. Treatment in this sample: roughly ten-day PBMC culture with coronavirus spike peptide pools or control peptides (ViraFEST assay). From the unexposed donor, CD4+ T cells were collected ahead of the COVID-19 pandemic (2011-2018). Under the ViraFEST approach, antigen-specific T cells were expanded with peptide pools and TCRs subsequently sequenced. Two million PBMCs per well were cultured with 8.5 to 10 IU/ml IL-2 and approximately 10 ug/ml peptide pools. From unexposed donors, CD4+ T cells were probed, cells permitting, with SARS-CoV-2 S/N and four cold-coronavirus spikes.

Sequencing used CD4+ T cells from blood, cultured in vitro. The rearrangement uses TRBV7-9 and TRBJ2-7; 7 bases align to TRBD2. The receptor comes from a human donor in good health. The CDR3 loop is CASSSLKGRGIYEQYF. CDR3 nucleotide sequence: TGTGCCAGCAGCTCCCTAAAGGGGCGGGGGATTTACGAGCAGTACTTC.